The rows below give T cell receptor beta chains drawn from one sample of a study of human T cells and chemical hapten exposure. In TCRdb, the RACE reads were re-called with MiXCR into one record per CDR3 protein. Of around 350,000 distinct CDR3 sequences listed, around 5.5% were seen once; the top ten hold around 8.8%. Specimen: whole blood, collected in connection with sensitization to the hapten diphenylcyclopropenone (DPC). The receptors here all came from a woman aged 18-30 years with alopecia areata. Some clones in this sample may be carry-over from other donors' samples. Each CDR3 is given with its conserved first and last residue. D genes are given only for firm matches.

>TRBJ1-6|NA|TRBV21-1
CASSKGHNRQGGNSPLHF
>TRBJ1-2|TRBD1|TRBV6-6
CASSYSSGGLNTYGYTF
>TRBJ2-3|TRBD2|TRBV9
CASSVGTSGGPNTDTQYF
>TRBJ1-2|NA|TRBV19
CASSIPTFGQKTYGYTF
>TRBJ1-6|NA|TRBV20-1
CSAPKQGLETPLHF
>TRBJ1-5|NA|TRBV25-1
CASSPPRGQPQHF
>TRBJ2-2|NA|TRBV7-3
CASRITSGELFF
>TRBJ2-5|TRBD1|TRBV20-1
CSANPLDRAETQYF
>TRBJ1-4|NA|TRBV6-2/TRBV6-3
CASSLPPWRGEEKLFF
>TRBJ1-1|NA|TRBV6-2/TRBV6-3
CASSPQGQNEAFF
>TRBJ1-1|TRBD1|TRBV6-6
CASSYGSIFGQGNTEAFF
>TRBJ2-1|TRBD2|TRBV11-2
CASSLAGGLMNEQFF
>TRBJ2-7|TRBD1|TRBV6-5
CATRIGTGASYEQYF
>TRBJ2-3|TRBD1|TRBV10-3
CAIGTGTTDTQYF
>TRBJ2-5|TRBD1|TRBV12-3/TRBV12-4
CASSWDRIRETQYF
>TRBJ2-2|NA|TRBV28
CASSSPGSTGELFF
>TRBJ2-7|NA|TRBV7-2
CASSLSPGRGYWEQYF
>TRBJ1-2|TRBD1|TRBV9
CASSKNTGANGYTF
>TRBJ2-3|NA|TRBV27
CASSLRLAQDTQYF
>TRBJ2-7|NA|TRBV18
CASSPREGESYEQYF
>TRBJ2-1|TRBD1|TRBV5-6
CASSHGQGLNEQFF
>TRBJ2-5|NA|TRBV4-3
CASSQEGAGQETQYF
>TRBJ1-2|TRBD1|TRBV4-2
CASSQEGTGRSGYTF
>TRBJ2-5|NA|TRBV20-1
CSARDPAQETQYF
>TRBJ2-3|NA|TRBV18
CASSRIGTDTDTQYF
>TRBJ2-7|NA|TRBV2
CASGRSAGREQYF
>TRBJ2-3|TRBD2|TRBV28
CASPPPGGLSTDTQYF
>TRBJ2-7|NA|TRBV12-3/TRBV12-4
CASILHPYEQYF
>TRBJ1-2|NA|TRBV19
CASSLQEDSGYTF
>TRBJ2-1|TRBD2|TRBV7-3
CASSSSSGGAHEQFF
>TRBJ1-6|NA|TRBV27
CASSSHDRGSLHF
>TRBJ2-2|NA|TRBV5-5
CASSIAVSANTGELFF
>TRBJ1-1|NA|TRBV6-5
CASSYGIRAGSEAFF
>TRBJ2-3|NA|TRBV6-4
CASSDTPTDTQYF
>TRBJ2-5|NA|TRBV6-5
CASRAGGHQETQYF
>TRBJ2-3|TRBD2|TRBV11-2
CASSFRQSGISGDTQYF
>TRBJ1-1|NA|TRBV7-9
CASRHNWRGERTEAFF
>TRBJ2-7|NA|TRBV12-3/TRBV12-4
CASSLFGQGRKEQYF
>TRBJ1-1|TRBD1|TRBV6-5
CASSSGQGFFTEAFF
>TRBJ1-6|TRBD1|TRBV18
CASSLTTGGPSPLHF
>TRBJ2-3|TRBD1|TRBV29-1
CSVGTGASTDTQYF
>TRBJ1-1|TRBD1|TRBV9
CASSKGQGATEAFF